This is a list of T cell receptor beta chains from one sample in a study of breast tumors, draining lymph nodes, adjacent tissues. TCRdb recomputed calls from the multiplex PCR reads with MiXCR, one row per CDR3 protein. The data show around 130,000 distinct CDR3 sequences, with 21% seen just once and over 2% held by the top ten. The specimen sequenced was axillary lymph node tissue. Receptors originate from a female donor with breast cancer. Some clones in this sample may be carry-over from other donors' samples. Both conserved end residues are part of each CDR3. The order of the fields is clone size, D gene, V gene, J gene, CDR3 protein, CDR3 DNA. A D gene is named only where the DNA matches it firmly. Size is omitted from some rows. Given values are once, few, many or a class for expanded clones.

NA	TRBD1	TRBV7-2	TRBJ2-1	CASRTGDRGVYNEQFF	TGTGCCAGCAGAACCGGGGACAGGGGGGTCTACAATGAGCAGTTCTTC
many	TRBD1	TRBV5-1	TRBJ1-2	CASSLRGRDYGYTF	TGCGCCAGCAGCCTCAGGGGGCGTGACTATGGCTACACCTTC
many	NA	TRBV18	TRBJ1-2	CASSRSDSYNYGYTF	TGTGCCAGCTCACGATCAGACAGTTATAACTATGGCTACACCTTC
NA	TRBD2	TRBV27	TRBJ2-1	CASSLSSGSFNEQFF	TGTGCCAGCAGTTTATCTAGCGGGAGTTTCAATGAGCAATTCTTC
NA	TRBD1	TRBV7-3	TRBJ1-6	CASSSTPGQGNSPLHF	TGTGCCAGCAGCTCGACGCCCGGACAGGGTAATTCACCCCTCCACTTT
many	TRBD2	TRBV5-6	TRBJ2-7	CASSFLAGGAYEQYF	TGTGCCAGCAGCTTTCTAGCGGGAGGTGCTTACGAGCAGTACTTC
many	TRBD1	TRBV4-2	TRBJ2-3	CASSGGRGSTDTQYF	TGTGCCAGTAGTGGGGGCAGGGGGAGCACAGATACGCAGTATTTT
many	TRBD2	TRBV20-1	TRBJ2-4	CSARYSRTSGRARAKNIQYF	TGCAGTGCTAGATACTCCCGGACTAGCGGGAGGGCTAGGGCCAAAAACATTCAGTACTTC
many	NA	TRBV4-1	TRBJ2-1	CASSQDLRLPNEQFF	TGCGCCAGCAGCCAAGATCTGAGACTACCGAATGAGCAGTTCTTC
many	NA	TRBV20-1	TRBJ2-5	CSARDLGAGETQYF	TGCAGTGCTAGAGATCTAGGCGCCGGAGAGACCCAGTACTTC
few	NA	TRBV28	TRBJ1-2	CASSPRDRGANYGYTF	TGTGCCAGCAGTCCAAGGGACCGAGGAGCTAACTATGGCTACACCTTC
NA	NA	TRBV28	TRBJ1-2	CASIPRGEALDYGYTF	TGTGCCAGCATCCCTCGGGGGGAAGCTTTGGACTATGGCTACACCTTC
many	NA	TRBV28	TRBJ1-2	CASSLLSRSANYGYTF	TGTGCCAGCAGTTTACTTAGCAGGAGCGCTAACTATGGCTACACCTTC
few	NA	TRBV15	TRBJ1-5	CATSRDHVFKRAGDQPQHF	TGTGCCACCAGCAGAGATCATGTGTTTAAAAGGGCAGGGGATCAGCCCCAGCATTTT
many	NA	TRBV20-1	TRBJ2-3	CSASPAGLGADTQYF	TGCAGTGCTAGTCCCGCGGGACTGGGGGCAGATACGCAGTATTTT
many	NA	TRBV5-1	TRBJ2-2	CASSLRSTANTGELFF	TGCGCCAGCAGCTTGAGGTCGACAGCGAACACCGGGGAGCTGTTTTTT
many	NA	TRBV24-1	TRBJ1-2	CATSDRGRDGYTF	TGTGCCACCAGTGACAGGGGACGGGATGGCTACACCTTC
NA	NA	TRBV6-2/TRBV6-3	TRBJ2-5	CASSYSLGEVEETQYF	TGTGCCAGCAGTTACTCGTTGGGGGAGGTGGAAGAGACCCAGTACTTC
many	TRBD2	TRBV4-1	TRBJ2-1	CASSRTSFVEQFF	TGCGCCAGCAGCCGGACTAGCTTCGTTGAGCAGTTCTTC
many	TRBD1	TRBV5-4	TRBJ1-2	CASSPGQGGVYGYTF	TGTGCCAGCAGCCCCGGACAGGGAGGGGTATATGGCTACACCTTC
many	NA	TRBV4-1	TRBJ2-1	CASSQDSASVYNEQFF	TGCGCCAGCAGCCAAGATTCGGCTAGCGTATACAATGAGCAGTTCTTC
many	TRBD1	TRBV3-1	TRBJ2-1	CASSQGTGDPSYNEQFF	TGTGCCAGCAGCCAAGGGACAGGGGATCCTTCCTACAATGAGCAGTTCTTC
many	TRBD2	TRBV28	TRBJ2-7	CASTREGISYEQYF	TGTGCCAGCACCCGGGAGGGCATCTCCTACGAGCAGTACTTC
many	NA	TRBV2	TRBJ2-2	CASSGVDRFTGELFF	TGTGCCAGCAGTGGGGTAGACAGATTCACCGGGGAGCTGTTTTTT
many	NA	TRBV24-1	TRBJ2-3	CATSDSSSTDTQYF	TGTGCCACCAGTGATTCCTCTAGCACAGATACGCAGTATTTT
many	NA	TRBV6-5	TRBJ2-5	CATYRDGETQYF	TGTGCCACTTACAGGGATGGGGAGACCCAGTACTTC
many	NA	TRBV5-8	TRBJ1-6	CASSLQSPLHF	TGTGCCAGCAGCTTGCAATCACCCCTCCACTTT
NA	NA	TRBV10-1	TRBJ2-5	CASSDGGPETQYF	TGCGCCAGCAGTGACGGCGGCCCTGAGACCCAGTACTTC
few	TRBD2	TRBV19	TRBJ2-2	CASSMPGLAGGGDTGELFF	TGTGCCAGTAGTATGCCCGGACTAGCGGGAGGAGGAGACACCGGGGAGCTGTTTTTT
many	TRBD1	TRBV5-1	TRBJ2-7	CASSSVYRGEYEQYF	TGCGCCAGCAGCTCAGTCTACAGGGGAGAATACGAGCAGTACTTC
many	NA	TRBV20-1	TRBJ2-7	CSARKPATYEQYF	TGCAGTGCTAGAAAACCAGCGACCTACGAGCAGTACTTC
many	TRBD2	TRBV6-4	TRBJ2-1	CASSVGLAGVNEQFF	TGTGCCAGCAGTGTGGGACTAGCGGGAGTAAATGAGCAGTTCTTC
few	NA	TRBV30	TRBJ1-4	CAWSGQRGEKLFF	TGTGCCTGGAGTGGGCAGCGTGGCGAAAAACTGTTTTTT
many	TRBD2	TRBV6-6	TRBJ2-1	CASSYSGGRAGNEQFF	TGTGCCAGCAGTTACTCGGGCGGGAGGGCCGGTAATGAGCAGTTCTTC
many	NA	TRBV29-1	TRBJ2-1	CSVVGGGPYNEQFF	TGCAGCGTTGTGGGGGGAGGACCTTACAATGAGCAGTTCTTC
many	NA	TRBV2	TRBJ2-7	CASSVDGPAYEQYF	TGTGCCAGCAGTGTTGATGGGCCGGCCTACGAGCAGTACTTC
few	TRBD1	TRBV19	TRBJ2-3	CASKDRGTSVSSTDTQYF	TGTGCCAGTAAGGACAGGGGGACTAGTGTTTCTAGCACAGATACGCAGTATTTT
once	NA	TRBV20-1	TRBJ1-2	CSAPSKRRPAYGYTF	TGCAGTGCCCCCTCTAAGAGGAGACCAGCCTATGGCTACACCTTC
NA	NA	TRBV10-3	TRBJ2-2	CAISEALSSIGELFF	TGTGCCATCAGTGAGGCGCTTTCTAGCATCGGGGAGCTGTTTTTT
NA	NA	TRBV28	TRBJ1-2	CASGGLGGYTF	TGTGCCAGCGGTGGGTTGGGAGGCTACACCTTC
many	TRBD2	TRBV20-1	TRBJ2-1	CSALPGGSYNEQFF	TGCAGTGCCCTCCCGGGAGGCTCCTACAATGAGCAGTTCTTC
many	NA	TRBV19	TRBJ2-7	CASQDPVTYEQYF	TGTGCCAGTCAGGACCCCGTCACCTACGAGCAGTACTTC
many	NA	TRBV10-3	TRBJ2-1	CAIKSGRHDEQFF	TGTGCCATCAAGTCGGGGAGACACGATGAGCAGTTCTTC
NA	TRBD2	TRBV20-1	TRBJ2-1	CSATSTSGRAGNEQFF	TGCAGTGCCACATCGACTAGCGGGAGGGCCGGTAATGAGCAGTTCTTC
many	NA	TRBV5-1	TRBJ1-3	CASSEGGAGNTIYF	TGCGCCAGCAGCGAGGGGGGGGCTGGAAACACCATATATTTT
many	TRBD1	TRBV6-6	TRBJ1-5	CASSYRDSRVGNQPQHF	TGTGCCAGCAGTTACCGGGACAGCAGAGTGGGCAATCAGCCCCAGCATTTT
many	NA	TRBV6-1	TRBJ2-7	CASRFGTSYEQYF	TGTGCCAGCAGGTTCGGGACCTCCTACGAGCAGTACTTC
NA	TRBD2	TRBV6-5	TRBJ2-3	CASRSRSGRGVDTQYF	TGTGCCAGCAGGAGCCGGAGCGGGAGAGGGGTAGATACGCAGTATTTT
many	NA	TRBV10-2	TRBJ2-7	CASSESTGVSSYEQYF	TGCGCCAGCAGTGAGTCAACCGGCGTTAGCTCCTACGAGCAGTACTTC
many	TRBD2	TRBV7-3	TRBJ2-1	CASSSIAGGYNEQFF	TGTGCCAGCAGCTCGATAGCGGGAGGCTACAATGAGCAGTTCTTC
many	NA	TRBV19	TRBJ1-2	CASSLDTGGYGYTF	TGTGCCAGTAGTCTGGACACCGGGGGCTATGGCTACACCTTC
many	TRBD2	TRBV13	TRBJ2-2	CASSFATSGANTGELFF	TGTGCCAGCAGCTTTGCGACTAGCGGAGCTAACACCGGGGAGCTGTTTTTT
NA	NA	TRBV5-1	TRBJ1-1	CASSLYRDGTEAFF	TGCGCCAGCAGCTTGTACAGGGATGGTACTGAAGCTTTCTTT